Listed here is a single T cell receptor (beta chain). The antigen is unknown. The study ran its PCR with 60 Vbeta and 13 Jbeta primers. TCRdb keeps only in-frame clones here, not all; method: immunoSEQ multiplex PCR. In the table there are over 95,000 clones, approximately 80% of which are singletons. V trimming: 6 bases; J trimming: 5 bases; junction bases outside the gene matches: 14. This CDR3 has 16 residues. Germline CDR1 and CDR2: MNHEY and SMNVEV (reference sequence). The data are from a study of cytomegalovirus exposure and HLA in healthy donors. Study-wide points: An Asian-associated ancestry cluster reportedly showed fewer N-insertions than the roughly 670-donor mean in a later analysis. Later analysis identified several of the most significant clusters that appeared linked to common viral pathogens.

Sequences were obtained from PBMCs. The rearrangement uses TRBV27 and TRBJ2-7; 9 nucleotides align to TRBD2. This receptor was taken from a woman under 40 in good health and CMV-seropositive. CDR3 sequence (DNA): TGTGCCAGCAGCCCCGACTTGCGGGAGGGCCTGGACGAGCAGTACTTC. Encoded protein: CASSPDLREGLDEQYF.